This T cell receptor beta chain originates from a study of T cell clonality in common variable immunodeficiency. Study conclusions and caveats: T cell subpopulation sequencing would be needed to explain CVID clonality. Reportedly, TCR beta sequences from common variable immunodeficiency showed fewer deletions and N-nucleotide insertions. CVID subjects showed higher TCRbeta clonality than healthy controls.

The repertoire was sequenced with immunoSEQ multiplex PCR; TCRdb's copy has only in-frame clones and lacks some. Sampling found tens of thousands of clones, none seen once. The CDR3 is 15 amino acids. With 0 bases removed from V and 5 bases from J, the gap between germline ends came to 13 bases. CDR1 and CDR2 from the germline V gene are SGHNT and YENEEA. This clone was recorded many times. The target antigen is unknown. Read data end 3 residues before the CDR3 end; the end is taken from the germline J gene. This sequence joins TRBV11-3 and TRBJ2-5; D might be TRBD2 (7 bases). Input material: peripheral blood mononuclear cells. The clonotype was recovered from a person aged 18 to 70 in good health. Partial CDR3 DNA: TGTGCCAGCAGCTTAGAAGGGCGGGGGCGGGAGACC. As protein: CASSLEGRGRET. The entire CDR3 reads CASSLEGRGRETQYF.